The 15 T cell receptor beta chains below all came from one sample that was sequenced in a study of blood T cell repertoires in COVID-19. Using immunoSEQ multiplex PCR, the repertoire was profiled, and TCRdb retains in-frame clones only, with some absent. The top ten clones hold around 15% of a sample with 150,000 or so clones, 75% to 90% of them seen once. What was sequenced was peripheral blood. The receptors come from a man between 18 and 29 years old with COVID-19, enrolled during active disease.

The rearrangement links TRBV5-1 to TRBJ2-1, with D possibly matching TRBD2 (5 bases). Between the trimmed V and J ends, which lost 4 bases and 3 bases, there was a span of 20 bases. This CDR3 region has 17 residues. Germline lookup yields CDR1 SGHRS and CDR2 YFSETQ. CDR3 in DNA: TGCGCCAGCAGCCGGCGAACTCGGTCAAGCGGCTACAATGAGCAGTTCTTC. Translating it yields CASSRRTRSSGYNEQFF.

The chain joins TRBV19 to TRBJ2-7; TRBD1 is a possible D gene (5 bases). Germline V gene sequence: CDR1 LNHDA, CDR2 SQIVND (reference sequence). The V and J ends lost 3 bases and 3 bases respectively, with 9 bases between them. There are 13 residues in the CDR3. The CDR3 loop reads CASSIGRVYEQYF. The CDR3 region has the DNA TGTGCCAGTAGTATCGGCAGGGTCTACGAGCAGTACTTC.

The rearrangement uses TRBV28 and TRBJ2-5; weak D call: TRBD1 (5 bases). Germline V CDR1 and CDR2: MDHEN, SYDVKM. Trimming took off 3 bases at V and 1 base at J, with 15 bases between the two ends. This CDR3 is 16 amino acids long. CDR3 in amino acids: CASSLALGGAQETQYF. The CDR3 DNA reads TGTGCCAGCAGTTTGGCCCTAGGTGGGGCCCAAGAGACCCAGTACTTC. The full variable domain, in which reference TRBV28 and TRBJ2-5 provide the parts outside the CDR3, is DVKVTQSSRYLVKRTGEKVFLECVQDMDHENMFWYRQDPGLGLRLIYFSYDVKMKEKGDIPEGYSVSREKKERFSLILESASTNQTSMYLCASSLALGGAQETQYFGPGTRLLVL.

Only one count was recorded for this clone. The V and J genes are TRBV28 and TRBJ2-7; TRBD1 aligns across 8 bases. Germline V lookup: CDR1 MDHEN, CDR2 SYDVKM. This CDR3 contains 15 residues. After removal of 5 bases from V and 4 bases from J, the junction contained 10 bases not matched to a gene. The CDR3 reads CASSPPRQGLYEQYF. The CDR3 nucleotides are TGTGCCAGCAGTCCCCCCCGACAGGGGCTATACGAGCAGTACTTC.

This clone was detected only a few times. The CDR3 nucleotides read TGTGCCAGCAGCCCTCAGGGGCCAGGAAGTCAGCCCCAGCATTTT. This gives the protein CASSPQGPGSQPQHF. This chain connects TRBV7-2 to TRBJ1-5; D perhaps matches TRBD1 (6 bases). Deletions cut 5 bases from V and 6 bases from J, with 17 bases between. This CDR3 is built from 15 residues. Germline V gene data show CDR1 as SGHTA and CDR2 as FQGNSA.

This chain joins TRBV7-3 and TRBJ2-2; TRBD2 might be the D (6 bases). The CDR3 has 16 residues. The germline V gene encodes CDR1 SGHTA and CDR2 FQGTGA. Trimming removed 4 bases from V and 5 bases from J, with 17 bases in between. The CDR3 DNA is TGTGCCAGCAGCTCAGGGTCCGGGAGAGGAACCGGGGAGCTGTTTTTT. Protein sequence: CASSSGSGRGTGELFF.

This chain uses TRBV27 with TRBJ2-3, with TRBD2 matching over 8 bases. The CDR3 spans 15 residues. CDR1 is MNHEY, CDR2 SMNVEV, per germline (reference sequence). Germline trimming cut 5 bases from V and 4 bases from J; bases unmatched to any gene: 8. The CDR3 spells CASSAIAGFADTQYF. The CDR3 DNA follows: TGTGCCAGCAGTGCAATAGCGGGATTCGCAGATACGCAGTATTTT.

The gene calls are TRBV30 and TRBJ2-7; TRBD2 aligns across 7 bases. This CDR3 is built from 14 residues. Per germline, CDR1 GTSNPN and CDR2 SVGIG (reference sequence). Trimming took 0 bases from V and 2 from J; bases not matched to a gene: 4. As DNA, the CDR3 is TGTGCCTGGAGTGTAGGAGGGAGGGCCTACGAGCAGTACTTC. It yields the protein CAWSVGGRAYEQYF.

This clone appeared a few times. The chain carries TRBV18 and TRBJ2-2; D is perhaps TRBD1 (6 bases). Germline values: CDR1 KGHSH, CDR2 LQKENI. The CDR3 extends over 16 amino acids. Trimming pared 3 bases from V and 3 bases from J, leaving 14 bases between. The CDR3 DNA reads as TGTGCCAGCTCACCTGTTGGGGGCTCGGACACCGGGGAGCTGTTTTTT. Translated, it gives CASSPVGGSDTGELFF.

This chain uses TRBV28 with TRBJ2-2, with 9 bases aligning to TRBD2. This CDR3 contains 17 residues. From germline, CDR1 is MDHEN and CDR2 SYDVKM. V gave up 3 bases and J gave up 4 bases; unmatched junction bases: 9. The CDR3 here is CASSLSPSGATTGELFF. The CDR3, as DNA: TGTGCCAGCAGTTTGTCTCCTAGCGGGGCGACCACCGGGGAGCTGTTTTTT.

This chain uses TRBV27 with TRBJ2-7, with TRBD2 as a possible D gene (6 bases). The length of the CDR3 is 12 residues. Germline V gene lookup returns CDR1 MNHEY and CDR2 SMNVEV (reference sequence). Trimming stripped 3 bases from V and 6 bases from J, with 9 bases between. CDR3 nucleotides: TGTGCCAGCAGTTTGGCCGGGGGCGAGCAGTACTTC. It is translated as CASSLAGGEQYF.

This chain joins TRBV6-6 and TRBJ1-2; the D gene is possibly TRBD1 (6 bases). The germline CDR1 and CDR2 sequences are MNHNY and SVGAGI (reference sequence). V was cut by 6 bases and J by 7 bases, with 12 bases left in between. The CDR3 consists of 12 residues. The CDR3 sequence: CASSQGSIGYTF. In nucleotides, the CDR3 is TGTGCCAGCAGCCAGGGGTCTATTGGCTACACCTTC.

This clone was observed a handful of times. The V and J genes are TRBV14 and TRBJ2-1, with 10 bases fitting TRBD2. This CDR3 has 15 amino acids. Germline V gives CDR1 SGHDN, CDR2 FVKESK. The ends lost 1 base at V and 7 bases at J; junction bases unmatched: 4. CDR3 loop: CASSQAPSGSNEQFF. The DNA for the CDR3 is TGTGCCAGCAGCCAAGCGCCTAGCGGGAGTAATGAGCAGTTCTTC.

The CDR3 spells CASSQDRDNTGELFF. In DNA, the CDR3 is TGTGCCAGCAGCCAGGACAGGGACAACACCGGGGAGCTGTTTTTT. This chain uses TRBV28 with TRBJ2-2; 8 bases line up with TRBD1. The CDR3 runs to 15 residues. Germline V lookup: CDR1 MDHEN, CDR2 SYDVKM. The V segment lost 6 bases and the J segment 2 bases; nucleotides outside the gene matches: 5.

The CDR3 reads CASSLTGTEAFF. DNA for the CDR3: TGTGCCAGCTCACTTACCGGCACTGAAGCTTTCTTT. The chain has TRBV18 and TRBJ1-1, with D unclear. The CDR3 is 12 residues long. Trimming shortened V by 4 bases and J by 4 bases, and 7 bases separated the two germline ends. The germline CDR1 and CDR2 sequences are KGHSH and LQKENI. Full variable domain (remainder filled in from reference TRBV18 and TRBJ1-1): NAGVMQNPRHLVRRRGQEARLRCSPMKGHSHVYWYRQLPEEGLKFMVYLQKENIIDESGMPKERFSAEFPKEGPSILRIQQVVRGDSAAYFCASSLTGTEAFFGQGTRLTVV.